What follows are 25 T cell receptor beta chains derived from one specimen sequenced in a study of cytomegalovirus exposure and HLA in healthy donors. 60 Vbeta and 13 Jbeta primers were used in PCR. The table came from immunoSEQ multiplex PCR; TCRdb's copy has only in-frame clones and leaves some out. In the table there are under 200,000 clones, around 73% of which are singletons. Sequencing input: PBMCs. The receptors derive from a man aged 55 to 69 in good health and CMV-seronegative.

This clone was detected ten times or more. V and J are TRBV6-1 and TRBJ2-1, with TRBD1 identical over 9 bases. CDR1 is MNHNS and CDR2 is SASEGT in the germline V gene. This CDR3 spans 14 amino acids. V shed 8 bases and J 2 bases; nucleotides not matched to a gene: 4. CDR3 nucleotide sequence: TGTGCCAGCGGCGGGACAGGGCCCTACAATGAGCAGTTCTTC. Protein: CASGGTGPYNEQFF.

The chain joins TRBV5-1 to TRBJ2-7, with 7 bases fitting TRBD1. The CDR3 is made up of 16 amino acids. In germline, CDR1 is SGHRS, CDR2 YFSETQ. V gave up 4 bases and J gave up 0 bases; unmatched junction bases: 10. In nucleotides, the CDR3 is TGCGCCAGCAGCCCTACCGGGACAGTAGACTCCTACGAGCAGTACTTC. This encodes CASSPTGTVDSYEQYF. Full variable domain (remainder filled in from reference TRBV5-1 and TRBJ2-7): KAGVTQTPRYLIKTRGQQVTLSCSPISGHRSVSWYQQTPGQGLQFLFEYFSETQRNKGNFPGRFSGRQFSNSRSEMNVSTLELGDSALYLCASSPTGTVDSYEQYFGPGTRLTVT.

This clone turned up a few times. The chain has TRBV2 and TRBJ2-2; 13 positions agree with TRBD2. Germline loops: CDR1 SNHLY, CDR2 FYNNEI. V gave up 3 bases and J gave up 3 bases; unmatched junction bases: 4. CDR3 length equals 17 residues. CDR3 nucleotide sequence: TGTGCCAGCAGTGACCTAACTAGCGGGAGGGACACCGGGGAGCTGTTTTTT. It encodes CASSDLTSGRDTGELFF.

This clone appeared a few times. The chain has TRBV5-6 and TRBJ2-5; D might be TRBD2 (5 bases). CDR3 length equals 16 residues. CDR1 is SGHDT, CDR2 YYEEEE, per germline. Trimming stripped 4 bases from V and 5 bases from J, with 21 bases between. The CDR3 DNA reads as TGTGCCAGCAGCCATGCTGGGAGAACTGCCCGGGAGACCCAGTACTTC. Amino acid sequence: CASSHAGRTARETQYF.

The chain is built from TRBV4-1 and TRBJ2-2; 8 positions match TRBD1. Per the germline V gene, CDR1 is MGHRA and CDR2 is YSYEKL. The CDR3 is 14 amino acids. The trim removed 3 bases at V and 5 bases at J, leaving 2 bases unmatched. In nucleotides, the CDR3 is TGCGCCAGCAGCCAGGACAGGGTTACCGGGGAGCTGTTTTTT. This codes for CASSQDRVTGELFF.

The rearrangement links TRBV20-1 to TRBJ1-1; D call uncertain. V was trimmed by 3 bases and J by 11 bases, leaving 13 bases between them. This CDR3 has 11 residues. Germline V gene lookup returns CDR1 DFQATT and CDR2 SNEGSKA (reference sequence). The CDR3, as DNA: TGCAGTGCTAGCGACCGGGTTGGGGCTTTCTTT. Amino acids: CSASDRVGAFF.

V gene TRBV10-3 combines with J gene TRBJ1-5; D unresolved. CDR1 is ENHRY and CDR2 is SYGVKD in the germline V gene. V lost 4 bases and J 4 bases, leaving 11 bases between the germline ends. The CDR3 spans 14 residues. The CDR3 DNA reads as TGTGCCATCAGTGGCGGGCAGAGGAATCAGCCCCAGCATTTT. Protein product: CAISGGQRNQPQHF.

The J gene is TRBJ2-7, the V gene TRBV19; the match to TRBD1 covers 12 bases. The germline V gene encodes CDR1 LNHDA and CDR2 SQIVND (reference sequence). This CDR3 region has 15 residues. Trimming took 5 bases from V and 3 from J; bases not matched to a gene: 5. The CDR3 DNA reads as TGTGCCAGTAGTCCGGGACAGGGGGCGTTCTACGAGCAGTACTTC. Translating it yields CASSPGQGAFYEQYF.

This clone was detected once. Other DNA sequences from this sample encode an identical CDR3 as well. The genes are TRBV18 and TRBJ1-1, with TRBD1 as a possible D gene (6 bases). Germline V CDR1 and CDR2: KGHSH, LQKENI. The CDR3 runs to 14 residues. With 0 bases removed from V and 5 bases from J, the gap between germline ends came to 10 bases. CDR3 DNA: TGTGCCAGCTCACCACCGACAGGCGGGACTGAAGCTTTCTTT. It is translated as CASSPPTGGTEAFF.

For this clone: Other nucleotide sequences from this sample produce the same CDR3. The rearrangement joins TRBV5-1 to TRBJ2-7; maybe TRBD2 (6 bases). Trimming removed 4 bases from V and 4 bases from J, with 9 bases in between. Germline CDR1 reads SGHRS; CDR2 reads YFSETQ. The CDR3 totals 12 residues. Written as DNA, the CDR3 is TGCGCCAGCAGCCCGGCGGGGTACGAGCAGTACTTC. Protein sequence: CASSPAGYEQYF.

The V and J genes are TRBV21-1 and TRBJ1-1. TRBV21-1 is an annotated pseudogene. This CDR3 comprises 14 residues. The CDR3 region is CASSKEAGETEAFF. Here the CDR3 DNA reads TGTGCCAGCAGCAAAGAGGCGGGGGAAACTGAAGCTTTCTTT.

Notes on this clone: A single base is all that separates this from a far larger clone, so a read error is likely. The chain couples TRBV6-5 to TRBJ2-7; 9 positions agree with TRBD1. The CDR3 covers 14 residues. The junction had 12 bases not matched to a gene; V was cut back by 8 bases and J by 7 bases. Per germline, CDR1 MNHEY and CDR2 SVGAGI. The CDR3 DNA reads as TGTGCCAGCGGCGGGACAGGGCCCTACAATGAGCAGTACTTC. Translating gives CASGGTGPYNEQYF.

The chain recombines TRBV9 with TRBJ2-5, with TRBD1 identical over 10 bases. CDR3 length: 14 residues. J gave up 5 bases and V 4 bases, and 5 bases lay outside the gene matches. The germline gives CDR1 SGDLS, CDR2 YYNGEE. The CDR3 here is CASSPGQGLETQYF. For the CDR3, the DNA is TGTGCCAGCAGCCCGGGACAGGGGCTGGAGACCCAGTACTTC. The variable domain in full, with the rest retrieved from reference TRBV9 and TRBJ2-5, is DSGVTQTPKHLITATGQRVTLRCSPRSGDLSVYWYQQSLDQGLQFLIQYYNGEERAKGNILERFSAQQFPDLHSELNLSSLELGDSALYFCASSPGQGLETQYFGPGTRLLVL.

V and J are TRBV5-1 and TRBJ2-5; 12 nucleotides align to TRBD2. The CDR3 consists of 18 residues. Germline trimming cut 4 bases from V and 0 bases from J; bases unmatched to any gene: 10. Per germline, CDR1 SGHRS and CDR2 YFSETQ. The CDR3 region is CASSRRLAGVGYQETQYF. CDR3 in DNA: TGCGCCAGCAGCAGGCGACTAGCGGGGGTTGGGTACCAAGAGACCCAGTACTTC.

This clone was detected only once. V gene TRBV25-1 combines with J gene TRBJ2-3; D is perhaps TRBD1 (6 bases). The germline CDR1 and CDR2 sequences are MGHDK and SYGVNS. V was clipped by 3 bases and J by 6 bases, with 16 bases between them. The CDR3 spans 15 residues. CDR3: CASSDPYRERDTQYF. CDR3 coding DNA: TGTGCCAGCAGTGACCCTTACAGGGAGAGGGATACGCAGTATTTT.

The J gene is TRBJ2-7, the V gene TRBV29-1, with D perhaps TRBD2 (6 bases). Germline CDR1 reads SQVTM; CDR2 reads ANQGSEA. This CDR3 region has 13 residues. V was shortened by 6 bases and J by 3 bases, with 15 bases between the two germline ends. The CDR3 loop reads CSVGGLAYYEQYF. The CDR3 nucleotides read TGCAGCGTGGGTGGGCTAGCGTACTACGAGCAGTACTTC.

The CDR3 is CASSLGLAHTYEQYF. The CDR3 DNA follows: TGTGCCAGCAGTCTGGGACTAGCGCACACCTACGAGCAGTACTTC. The chain couples TRBV6-5 to TRBJ2-7, with 10 bases that match TRBD2. Trimming removed 5 bases from V and 2 bases from J; junction bases left unmatched: 6. CDR3 size: 15 residues. The germline V gene encodes CDR1 MNHEY and CDR2 SVGAGI.

This clone was observed a single time. J is TRBJ1-1 and V is TRBV28; D remains unclear. Germline assignment: CDR1 MDHEN and CDR2 SYDVKM. Trimming left V 5 bases short and J 0 bases short, with 10 bases between. The CDR3 covers 14 residues. The CDR3 is CASSLRSVNTEAFF. The CDR3 DNA sequence: TGTGCCAGCAGTCTTCGGAGTGTGAACACTGAAGCTTTCTTT.

The rearrangement uses TRBV6-1 and TRBJ1-1; D ambiguous. Trimming left V 7 bases short and J 1 base short, with 4 bases between. The CDR3 length is 11 residues. Germline CDR1 is MNHNS and CDR2 is SASEGT. The CDR3 here is CASMRNTEAFF. The CDR3, as DNA: TGTGCCAGCATGAGGAACACTGAAGCTTTCTTT.

This clone was seen more than once but under ten times. The chain recombines TRBV6-6 with TRBJ1-1, with D unclear. The germline V gene encodes CDR1 MNHNY and CDR2 SVGAGI (reference sequence). The CDR3 spans 13 residues. V was clipped by 7 bases and J by 3 bases, with 12 bases between them. The DNA for the CDR3 is TGTGCCAGCACCCCGGGGAGCGACACTGAAGCTTTCTTT. Translation: CASTPGSDTEAFF.

The chain has TRBV7-2 and TRBJ1-5; 9 bases map to TRBD1. The CDR3 is made up of 15 amino acids. With 6 bases clipped from V and 5 bases from J, the junction kept 8 bases outside the gene matches. Per the germline V gene, CDR1 is SGHTA and CDR2 is FQGNSA. The CDR3 nucleotides are TGTGCCAGCAGTCGTGAACAGGGGGCGGATCAGCCCCAGCATTTT. This translates into CASSREQGADQPQHF.

The chain carries TRBV6-6 and TRBJ2-2; 8 bases are shared with TRBD1. CDR1 and CDR2 (germline): MNHNY, SVGAGI (reference sequence). V dropped 5 bases and J dropped 3; count of bases not matched to a gene: 5. The CDR3 is 15 amino acids. CDR3 region: CASSRQGPYTGELFF. The CDR3, as DNA: TGTGCCAGCAGTCGACAGGGGCCCTACACCGGGGAGCTGTTTTTT.

The chain has TRBV5-4 and TRBJ2-3, with 7 positions matching TRBD1. V trimming: 7 bases; J trimming: 0 bases; junction bases outside the gene matches: 11. This CDR3 has 16 residues. Germline V CDR1 and CDR2: SGHNT, YYREEE (reference sequence). The CDR3 nucleotides are TGTGCCAGCCAGAGAGGGGGCTTGACTAGCACAGATACGCAGTATTTT. Its protein is CASQRGGLTSTDTQYF. The whole variable domain, remainder taken from reference TRBV5-4 and TRBJ2-3, is ETGVTQSPTHLIKTRGQQVTLRCSSQSGHNTVSWYQQALGQGPQFIFQYYREEENGRGNFPPRFSGLQFPNYSSELNVNALELDDSALYLCASQRGGLTSTDTQYFGPGTRLTVL.

The chain carries TRBV5-4 and TRBJ1-1, with TRBD1 as a possible D gene (6 bases). V gave up 6 bases and J gave up 6 bases, with 21 bases separating them. This CDR3 contains 15 residues. CDR1 and CDR2 (germline): SGHNT, YYREEE (reference sequence). CDR3 coding DNA: TGTGCCAGCAAGCTTCGGCGGGGGGCGGAAGCTGAAGCTTTCTTT. This gives the protein CASKLRRGAEAEAFF.

The chain joins TRBV6-1 to TRBJ2-3; 11 nucleotides agree with TRBD2. This CDR3 spans 15 amino acids. Germline V gene lookup returns CDR1 MNHNS and CDR2 SASEGT. After removal of 2 bases from V and 7 bases from J, the junction contained 5 bases not matched to a gene. For the CDR3, the DNA is TGTGCCAGCAGTGAAACTAGCGGGGGCTCATATACGCAGTATTTT. It codes for CASSETSGGSYTQYF.